A selection of T cell receptor beta chains follows, all from one sample in a study of T cell responses to AZD1222 COVID-19 vaccine. Only in-frame clones appear in the TCRdb table, and some are missing; sequencing was by immunoSEQ multiplex PCR. The table has some 99,000 clones, about nine tenths seen once. The sequences come from peripheral blood, collected on day 0 of AZD1222 vaccination. Receptors were obtained from an adult in good health. Each CDR3 is given with its conserved first and last residue. D genes are given only for firm matches. Some rows have no size entry. The others give once, few or many, or a class for an expanded clone.

clone_size	v_call	d_call	j_call	cdr3_aa	cdr3_nt
-	TRBV11-2	TRBD2	TRBJ2-3	CASSSGGGGTQYF	TGTGCCAGCAGCTCAGGCGGGGGGGGTACGCAGTATTTT
-	TRBV2	-	TRBJ1-3	CASSPYPAGIAGNTIYF	TGTGCCAGCAGTCCTTACCCGGCAGGGATCGCTGGAAACACCATATATTTT
-	TRBV6-2/TRBV6-3	-	TRBJ1-5	CASSYRGYEGQPQHF	TGTGCCAGCAGTTACCGAGGCTACGAGGGCCAGCCCCAGCATTTT
once	TRBV5-1	-	TRBJ1-4	CASSLVGTVRNEKLFF	TGCGCCAGCAGCTTGGTGGGGACGGTCCGTAATGAAAAACTGTTTTTT
-	TRBV5-5	TRBD2	TRBJ2-2	CASSLRSGGGATGELFF	TGTGCCAGCAGCTTGCGATCCGGCGGGGGGGCCACCGGGGAGCTGTTTTTT
-	TRBV28	TRBD1	TRBJ1-4	CASSSSGTGAPITNEKLFF	TGTGCCAGCAGTTCAAGCGGGACAGGAGCCCCGATAACTAATGAAAAACTGTTTTTT
-	TRBV5-6	TRBD1	TRBJ1-6	CASRPGQGRSPLHF	TGTGCCAGCCGACCGGGACAGGGACGTTCACCCCTCCACTTT
-	TRBV4-1	TRBD1	TRBJ2-2	CASREQGAITGELFF	TGCGCCAGCAGGGAACAGGGGGCGATCACCGGGGAGCTGTTTTTT
-	TRBV24-1	TRBD1	TRBJ2-5	CATSDSRTGGETQYF	TGTGCCACCAGTGACAGCCGGACAGGAGGAGAGACCCAGTACTTC
few	TRBV4-1	-	TRBJ2-7	CASSDPRTSYEQYF	TGCGCCAGCAGCGACCCTCGGACCTCCTACGAGCAGTACTTC
-	TRBV19	-	TRBJ1-2	CASIMMGRGDGYTF	TGTGCCAGTATCATGATGGGGCGCGGGGATGGCTACACCTTC
-	TRBV20-1	-	TRBJ2-7	CSARGTGEQYF	TGCAGTGCTAGAGGAACGGGCGAGCAGTACTTC
-	TRBV6-1	-	TRBJ1-2	CASSEGPGRGDGYTF	TGTGCCAGCAGTGAGGGCCCGGGACGAGGCGATGGCTACACCTTC
-	TRBV27	-	TRBJ1-5	CASTRPPMKRNQPQHF	TGTGCCAGCACCCGACCCCCGATGAAACGGAATCAGCCCCAGCATTTT
-	TRBV7-9	-	TRBJ2-3	CGGGSTDTQYF	TGCGGTGGAGGGAGCACAGATACGCAGTATTTT
-	TRBV10-2	-	TRBJ2-1	CATSKGPSSYNEQFF	TGCGCCACCAGCAAGGGTCCGAGCTCCTACAATGAGCAGTTCTTC
-	TRBV12-5	-	TRBJ1-1	CASGSGMNTEAFF	TGTGCTAGTGGTTCGGGCATGAACACTGAAGCTTTCTTT
-	TRBV2	TRBD1	TRBJ1-1	CASSKGTGRTEAFF	TGTGCCAGCAGTAAAGGGACAGGGAGGACTGAAGCTTTCTTT
once	TRBV19	-	TRBJ2-5	CASSVGGNQETQYF	TGTGCCAGTAGTGTTGGCGGAAATCAAGAGACCCAGTACTTC
-	TRBV19	TRBD1	TRBJ2-4	CASSPGGTKNIQYF	TGTGCCAGTAGTCCAGGGGGAACCAAAAACATTCAGTACTTC
-	TRBV7-8	-	TRBJ1-4	CASSSLGTENEKLFF	TGTGCCAGCAGCTCTCTCGGGACGGAAAATGAAAAACTGTTTTTT
-	TRBV27	-	TRBJ2-7	CASSLARTTYGEQYF	TGTGCCAGCAGTTTAGCCCGGACCACGTATGGGGAGCAGTACTTC
-	TRBV11-2	-	TRBJ1-1	CASSLVFPRLNTEAFF	TGTGCCAGCAGCTTAGTTTTCCCCCGATTAAACACTGAAGCTTTCTTT
-	TRBV6-2/TRBV6-3	-	TRBJ1-5	CASSYGGYSNQPQHF	TGTGCCAGCAGTTATGGAGGTTATAGCAATCAGCCCCAGCATTTT
-	TRBV19	-	TRBJ1-4	CASGRGILTTNEKLFF	TGTGCCAGTGGCCGGGGTATCCTGACAACTAATGAAAAACTGTTTTTT
-	TRBV5-1	-	TRBJ1-2	CASSHGQPVDYGYTF	TGCGCCAGCAGTCACGGACAGCCAGTCGACTATGGCTACACCTTC
once	TRBV6-5	-	TRBJ1-2	CASSYSSQNYGYTF	TGTGCCAGCAGTTACTCGAGCCAGAACTATGGCTACACCTTC
-	TRBV7-3	TRBD1	TRBJ1-6	CASSLRQGENSPLHF	TGTGCCAGCAGCCTACGACAGGGTGAGAATTCACCCCTCCACTTT
once	TRBV6-2/TRBV6-3	-	TRBJ1-5	CASSYGQFSNQPQHF	TGTGCCAGCAGTTACGGACAGTTTAGCAATCAGCCCCAGCATTTT
-	TRBV27	TRBD1	TRBJ1-1	CASNPTGGQAEAFF	TGTGCCAGCAACCCTACAGGGGGCCAGGCTGAAGCTTTCTTT
-	TRBV6-5	TRBD1	TRBJ1-2	CASTETGAQDYGYTF	TGTGCCAGCACAGAGACAGGGGCGCAGGACTATGGCTACACCTTC
-	TRBV5-1	-	TRBJ2-4	CASSSGLDGIQYF	TGCGCCAGCAGCTCAGGTTTGGACGGCATTCAGTACTTC
-	TRBV28	-	TRBJ2-2	CASTPGGGELFF	TGTGCCAGCACCCCAGGAGGTGGGGAGCTGTTTTTT
-	TRBV2	TRBD1	TRBJ2-7	CASLRQGGYEQYF	TGTGCCAGCCTTCGACAGGGGGGTTACGAGCAGTACTTC
-	TRBV7-9	-	TRBJ2-2	CASRGTPSTGELFF	TGTGCCAGCAGGGGGACTCCTTCCACCGGGGAGCTGTTTTTT
-	TRBV6-5	TRBD1	TRBJ1-4	CASTSGQGDEKLFF	TGTGCCAGCACCTCGGGACAGGGAGATGAAAAACTGTTTTTT
-	TRBV9	-	TRBJ2-1	CASSVFHGSYNEQFF	TGTGCCAGCAGCGTATTCCATGGCTCCTACAATGAGCAGTTCTTC
-	TRBV7-9	TRBD2	TRBJ2-3	CASSLGLAVVDTQYF	TGTGCCAGCAGCTTAGGACTAGCGGTAGTAGATACGCAGTATTTT
-	TRBV12-5	TRBD1	TRBJ1-5	CASGLLGGGPPEYRSNQPQHF	TGTGCTAGTGGTTTGTTAGGGGGCGGCCCCCCTGAATATCGTAGCAATCAGCCCCAGCATTTT
once	TRBV18	-	TRBJ1-2	CASSPRGLGYGYTF	TGTGCCAGCTCACCACGGGGGCTCGGGTATGGCTACACCTTC
-	TRBV15	-	TRBJ1-5	CATSRATEGHQPQHF	TGTGCCACCAGCAGAGCCACGGAGGGCCATCAGCCCCAGCATTTT
medium-sized	TRBV7-9	TRBD2	TRBJ2-1	CASRAGSSYNEQFF	TGTGCCAGCAGAGCGGGGAGCTCCTACAATGAGCAGTTCTTC
-	TRBV7-2	TRBD1	TRBJ1-2	CASSSTTGAYYGYTF	TGTGCCAGCAGCTCGACCACAGGGGCGTACTATGGCTACACCTTC
-	TRBV30	TRBD1	TRBJ2-1	CAWSVRDRYNEQFF	TGTGCCTGGAGTGTAAGGGACAGATACAATGAGCAGTTCTTC
-	TRBV7-2	-	TRBJ1-2	CASSLGGPYGYTF	TGTGCCAGCAGCTTGGGCGGACCCTATGGCTACACCTTC
-	TRBV11-1	-	TRBJ1-1	CASSIHPNTEAFF	TGTGCCAGCAGCATTCACCCGAACACTGAAGCTTTCTTT
-	TRBV29-1	TRBD1	TRBJ2-7	CSVDDRGDEQYF	TGCAGCGTTGACGACAGGGGGGACGAGCAGTACTTC
-	TRBV7-9	-	TRBJ1-2	CATRPAIGGYTF	TGTGCCACCCGGCCAGCCATAGGGGGCTACACCTTC
few	TRBV2	TRBD1	TRBJ1-6	CASSGTAGGHSPLHF	TGTGCCAGCAGCGGGACAGCCGGGGGGCATTCACCCCTCCACTTT
-	TRBV25-1	-	TRBJ2-7	CASSPSYEQYF	TGTGCCAGCAGCCCCTCCTACGAGCAGTACTTC